The rows below give T cell receptor beta chains drawn from one sample of a study of PD-1 blockade in classical Hodgkin lymphoma. Assay used: immunoSEQ multiplex PCR; TCRdb lists only in-frame clones, some missing. The top ten hold about 9% of the sample, which has more than 90,000 clones, about three quarters seen once. Sequencing used peripheral blood mononuclear cells (PBMCs), obtained before the fourth cycle of nivolumab. These receptors came from a human donor with classical Hodgkin lymphoma. Both conserved end residues are part of each CDR3. Each record gives: V gene, D gene, J gene, clone size, CDR3 DNA, CDR3 protein. The D gene is left open where the match is weak. Some rows mark clone size as missing; the rest say once, few, many or name a class of expanded clone.

>TRBV29-1|-|TRBJ2-6|-
TGCAGCGTTGTAATCCCTTTGAAGCCGATTTCTGGGGCCAACGTCCTGACTTTC
CSVVIPLKPISGANVLTF
>TRBV10-3|TRBD2|TRBJ2-1|once
TGTGCCATCAGTGAGTTTTCCCTAGCGGGGGGGCCCCACAATGAGCAGTTCTTC
CAISEFSLAGGPHNEQFF
>TRBV5-4|-|TRBJ2-1|once
TGTGCCAGCAGCTTGGTTCAGGGGACCCACAATGAGCAGTTCTTC
CASSLVQGTHNEQFF
>TRBV11-1|-|TRBJ1-2|-
TGTGCCAGCAGCTTAACAGGGAGCTATGGCTACACCTTC
CASSLTGSYGYTF
>TRBV9|-|TRBJ1-1|-
TGTGCCAGCAGCGTAGCGGGACAGAACACTGAAGCTTTCTTT
CASSVAGQNTEAFF
>TRBV29-1|TRBD1|TRBJ1-2|once
TGCAGCGTTGAAGGGGGGGACAGGGTAGGATATGGCTACACCTTC
CSVEGGDRVGYGYTF
>TRBV6-6|TRBD2|TRBJ2-2|-
TGTGCCACAAGCGGGGGGGCTTCAATCGGGGAGCTGTTTTTT
CATSGGASIGELFF
>TRBV2|TRBD2|TRBJ2-7|-
TGTGCCAGCAGTCCTAGCGGGCCCTACGAGCAGTACTTC
CASSPSGPYEQYF
>TRBV30|-|TRBJ2-7|many
TGTGCCTGGAGTCTGTTACAGGTCTCCTACGAGCAGTACTTC
CAWSLLQVSYEQYF
>TRBV18|-|TRBJ1-3|-
TGTGCCAGCTCACCGCCGTACAGCTCTGGAAACACCATATATTTT
CASSPPYSSGNTIYF
>TRBV19|TRBD1|TRBJ1-1|few
TGTGCCAGTAGTCCTCCCAGGGACAGGGCTGGCACTGAAGCTTTCTTT
CASSPPRDRAGTEAFF